Listed below are T cell receptor beta chains from one sample, sequenced in a study of T cells after yellow fever vaccination. TCRdb independently ran MiXCR on the 5' RACE reads; one entry per CDR3 protein. The sample lists some 550,000 distinct CDR3 sequences; 15% to 20% were seen once. The specimen was PBMCs, collected 15 days after the yellow fever booster vaccination. These receptors all come from a man in his thirties or forties who received the YFV17D yellow fever vaccine. Each CDR3 is given with its conserved first and last residue. The order of the fields is clone size, D gene, J gene, V gene, CDR3 DNA, CDR3 protein. D genes are given only for firm matches. Some rows have no size entry. The others give once, few or many, or a class for an expanded clone.

NA NA TRBJ2-1 TRBV7-2 TGTGCCAGCAGTTCTCTGGGGAGCTCCTACAATGAGCAGTTCTTC CASSSLGSSYNEQFF
NA TRBD2 TRBJ2-7 TRBV11-2 TGTGCCAGCAGCTCCCTAGCGGGAGGTCGCGACGAGCAGTACTTC CASSSLAGGRDEQYF
many NA TRBJ2-1 TRBV4-3 TGCGCCAGCAGCCAAGAAGCATTGCGCGTCAATGAGCAGTTCTTC CASSQEALRVNEQFF
NA TRBD1 TRBJ2-3 TRBV12-3/TRBV12-4 TGTGCCAGCAGTGACCGGACAGGGAAGGTAGATACGCAGTATTTT CASSDRTGKVDTQYF
NA NA TRBJ1-6 TRBV4-3 TGCGCCAGCAGCCAAGTGAATTCACCCCTCCACTTT CASSQVNSPLHF
few NA TRBJ1-4 TRBV28 TGTGCCAGCAGTCTATCGGATGCTAATGAAAAACTGTTTTTT CASSLSDANEKLFF
NA NA TRBJ2-3 TRBV7-2 TGTGCCAGCAGCACCGACACAGATACGCAGTATTTT CASSTDTDTQYF
few NA TRBJ2-4 TRBV7-2 TGTGCCAGCAGCTTCAGGGCGTCCAAAAACATTCAGTACTTC CASSFRASKNIQYF
NA NA TRBJ2-2 TRBV20-1 TGCAGTGCTAGGAACGTCCAGGGGTCCGGGGAGCTGTTTTTT CSARNVQGSGELFF
NA NA TRBJ2-5 TRBV3-1 TGTGCCAGCAGCCAAGATAGTGGCGGGTTGAAGACCCAGTACTTC CASSQDSGGLKTQYF
NA NA TRBJ1-5 TRBV6-1 TGTGCCAGCACCCCCCCGACCAGTCGGGGCAATCAGCCCCAGCATTTT CASTPPTSRGNQPQHF
few TRBD2 TRBJ2-7 TRBV6-1 TGTGCCAGCAGGGGACTAGCAGTTATCGAGCAGTACTTC CASRGLAVIEQYF
NA TRBD2 TRBJ2-3 TRBV20-1 TGCAGTGCCGCGGGAGGGGTAGATACGCAGTATTTT CSAAGGVDTQYF
NA NA TRBJ2-7 TRBV6-1 TGTGCCAGCAGTGAGACTCAGGTCTACCGGGAGCAGTACTTC CASSETQVYREQYF
many NA TRBJ1-2 TRBV7-6 TGTGCCAGCAGCTTAGCGGCAGCAGCTGGCTACACCTTC CASSLAAAAGYTF
NA TRBD2 TRBJ2-7 TRBV20-1 TGCAGTGCTAAGGCGGGAGGCTCCTACGAGCAGTACTTC CSAKAGGSYEQYF
NA TRBD2 TRBJ2-1 TRBV12-3/TRBV12-4 TGTGCCAGCAGTTTACTAGCGGGTGTTGAGATTGAGCAGTTCTTC CASSLLAGVEIEQFF
few TRBD2 TRBJ2-1 TRBV7-2 TGTGCCAGCAGTTCCCAGCGGGGCTCCTACAATGAGCAGTTCTTC CASSSQRGSYNEQFF
NA TRBD2 TRBJ2-1 TRBV5-1 TGCGCCAGCAGCTTGGAACTAGCGGGAGTCTATGAGCAGTTCTTC CASSLELAGVYEQFF
NA NA TRBJ2-5 TRBV20-1 TGCAGTGTTTGGTTGGGGCCAGAGACCCAGTACTTC CSVWLGPETQYF
many NA TRBJ2-7 TRBV5-1 TGCGCCAGCAGCCTCTTGGAGGCTCCTTACGAGCAGTACTTC CASSLLEAPYEQYF
few TRBD2 TRBJ2-2 TRBV7-8 TGTGCCAGCAGCCGGAGGGGGACTAGCGGGATCGGGGAGCTGTTTTTT CASSRRGTSGIGELFF
NA NA TRBJ2-4 TRBV7-9 TGTGCCAGCAGCACCGAGGGGAGACTGAAAAACATTCAGTACTTC CASSTEGRLKNIQYF
few TRBD1 TRBJ2-7 TRBV27 TGTGCCAGCAGCCAAACAGGGGACGCCTACGAGCAGTACTTC CASSQTGDAYEQYF
NA TRBD2 TRBJ2-1 TRBV10-3 TGTGCCATCATGCGCGCGGGAGTGGACAATGAGCAGTTCTTC CAIMRAGVDNEQFF
few NA TRBJ2-3 TRBV5-8 TGTGCCAGCAGGGACGCAGTAGGGACAGATACGCAGTATTTT CASRDAVGTDTQYF
NA TRBD2 TRBJ2-3 TRBV10-1 TGCGCCAGCAGTTCTAGCGGGGAAACAGATACGCAGTATTTT CASSSSGETDTQYF
few NA TRBJ2-1 TRBV3-1 TGTGCCAGCAGTCCCCCGGGGATCAATGAGCAGTTCTTC CASSPPGINEQFF
few NA TRBJ2-4 TRBV4-3 TGCGCCAGCAGCCGCGCCGGTGAAAACATTCAGTACTTC CASSRAGENIQYF
many NA TRBJ1-5 TRBV5-6 TGTGCCAGCAGCTTGGAACGTGAGGGGCCCCAGCATTTT CASSLEREGPQHF
once TRBD2 TRBJ2-1 TRBV5-1 TGCGCCAGCAGCGGGAGGCCGGCGGGAGAAAGTGAGCAGTTCTTC CASSGRPAGESEQFF
few TRBD2 TRBJ2-1 TRBV28 TGTGCCAGCACTCCCAGCGGGAGGGCCGGCTACAATGAGCAGTTCTTC CASTPSGRAGYNEQFF
NA NA TRBJ2-3 TRBV12-3/TRBV12-4 TGTGCCAGCAGTTTCGGGCCTGGACCAGATACGCAGTATTTT CASSFGPGPDTQYF
NA NA TRBJ2-7 TRBV5-6 TGTGCCAGCAATAACTGGGGCGACTACGAGCAGTACTTC CASNNWGDYEQYF
few TRBD1 TRBJ2-1 TRBV4-2 TGTGCCAGCAGTCTCGGACAGGGGGGACAAGATGAGCAGTTCTTC CASSLGQGGQDEQFF
NA TRBD1 TRBJ2-3 TRBV12-3/TRBV12-4 TGTGCCAGCAGTTTAGGATGGGACAGTACGCAGTATTTT CASSLGWDSTQYF
NA NA TRBJ2-1 TRBV5-1 TGCGCCAGCAGCTCCGGGACGGCCCCGTGGAATGAGCAGTTCTTC CASSSGTAPWNEQFF
NA NA TRBJ2-1 TRBV20-1 TGCAGTGCTAGTGGCCGCAATGAGCAGTTCTTC CSASGRNEQFF
NA TRBD1 TRBJ1-2 TRBV27 TGTGCCAGCAGCCCCCGGGACAGGTTCTATGGCTACACCTTC CASSPRDRFYGYTF
few NA TRBJ2-7 TRBV20-1 TGCAGTGCTCACCGACAGGACCAATACGAGCAGTACTTC CSAHRQDQYEQYF
few NA TRBJ2-7 TRBV20-1 TGCAGTTGCCTACTCGGCTACGAGCAGTACTTC CSCLLGYEQYF